The present entry profiles one T cell receptor (beta chain) with its context. What it binds is not known. The data belong to a study of blood T cells in healthy people across ages. Overall study results and limits: More naive CD4+ cells and higher diversity were found in long-lived than in aged donors.

Sample-barcoded 5' priming and a J-beta primer mix drove a second PCR of roughly 6 to 12 cycles. Each CDR3 protein is one row after TCRdb ran MiXCR on the 5' RACE reads. This table holds around 520,000 distinct CDR3 sequences, about 29% found once. Germline trimming cut 5 bases from V and 0 bases from J; bases unmatched to any gene: 3. CDR1 and CDR2 from the germline V gene are SGHAT and FQNNGV. There are 16 residues in the CDR3. The same data also contributed to another study, on T cells of mothers and their children. That work contributes: Donors comprised three healthy Caucasian mothers plus their six children. Each 15 ul cDNA reaction used 1.5 ug RNA; all RNA was used. Overlap ran slightly, non-significantly higher for related than unrelated mother-child pairs.

The genes are TRBV11-2 and TRBJ2-2; 10 bases are a match to TRBD2. The sequencing sample was made of blood. This TCR was sampled from a boy younger than 10 in good health. CDR3 sequence reads: CASSKSGRANTGELFF. The CDR3 nucleotides are TGTGCCAGCAGCAAGAGCGGGAGGGCGAACACCGGGGAGCTGTTTTTT. The full variable domain, completed using reference TRBV11-2 and TRBJ2-2, is EAGVAQSPRYKIIEKRQSVAFWCNPISGHATLYWYQQILGQGPKLLIQFQNNGVVDDSQLPKDRFSAERLKGVDSTLKIQPAKLEDSAVYLCASSKSGRANTGELFFGEGSRLTVL.